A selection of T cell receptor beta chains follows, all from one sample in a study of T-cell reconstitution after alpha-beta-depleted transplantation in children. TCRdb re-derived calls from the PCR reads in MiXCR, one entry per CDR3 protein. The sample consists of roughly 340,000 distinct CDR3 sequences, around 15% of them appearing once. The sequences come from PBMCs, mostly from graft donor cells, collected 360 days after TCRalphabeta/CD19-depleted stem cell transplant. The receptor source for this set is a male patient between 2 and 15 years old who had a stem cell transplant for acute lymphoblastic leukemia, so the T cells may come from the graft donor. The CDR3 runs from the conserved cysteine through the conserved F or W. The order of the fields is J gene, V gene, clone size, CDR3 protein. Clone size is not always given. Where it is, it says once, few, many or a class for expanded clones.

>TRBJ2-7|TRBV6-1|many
CASSPTGTYEQYF
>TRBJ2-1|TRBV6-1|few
CASRVGKLAGMNEQFF
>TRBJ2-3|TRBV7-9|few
CASSYELASGGTDTQYF
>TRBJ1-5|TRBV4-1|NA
CASSQDSIYSNQPQHF
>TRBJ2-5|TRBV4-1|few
CASSQDPGDQETQYF
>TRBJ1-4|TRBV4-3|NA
CASSQSRGQVVATNEKLFF
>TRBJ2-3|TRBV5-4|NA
CASSFGEGLGADTQYF
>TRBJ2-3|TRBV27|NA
CASSLREADTQYF
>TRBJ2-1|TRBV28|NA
CASSYSGRAYNEQFF
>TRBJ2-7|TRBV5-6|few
CATLRRQLNSYEQYF
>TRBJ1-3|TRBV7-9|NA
CASSFLGSTAGNTIYF
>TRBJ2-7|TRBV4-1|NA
CASSQIQGYEQYF
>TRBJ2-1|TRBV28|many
CASGPGLAGNEQFF
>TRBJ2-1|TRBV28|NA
CASRAGQNEQFF
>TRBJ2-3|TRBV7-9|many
CASSPLRDTQYF
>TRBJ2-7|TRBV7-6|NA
CASSLSGRDEQYF
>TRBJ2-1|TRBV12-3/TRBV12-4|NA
CASRSGLYNEQFF
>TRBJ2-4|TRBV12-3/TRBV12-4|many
CASSLGGTLAKNIQYF
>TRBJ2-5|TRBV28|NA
CASSLGAWAQYF